This TCR beta chain was documented in a study of T cells in Graves' hyperthyroidism and ophthalmopathy. The CDR3 consists of 13 residues. V was clipped by 6 bases and J by 0 bases, with 6 bases between them. Germline CDR1 is SQVTM and CDR2 is ANQGSEA. This clonotype came up a few times. No antigen is known for it. The source material, RNA transcripts, was used to amplify TCR beta CDR3 regions. Using the HTBI primer set, a first-round RT-PCR was run on the TCR CDR3. One entry per CDR3 protein results from TCRdb running MiXCR on the multiplex PCR reads. This sample has 450,000 to 700,000 distinct CDR3 sequences, with around 46% found just once. Study-level points and caveats: It was a median approximately 7.1 months before onset that the model predicted ophthalmopathy. Blood also contained most expanded thyroid clonotypes above 0.001.

Patients having uncontrolled infection, another autoimmune disease, pregnancy or lactation were not included. Diagnoses were made from clinical symptoms, serum measures (thyroxine and TRAb), thyroid ultrasound and orbital computed tomography. The sequence derives from an adult woman with Graves' disease, either hyperthyroidism or ophthalmopathy (not recorded which). The chain recombines TRBV29-1 with TRBJ2-6, with D unclear. Input material: peripheral blood or thyroid tissue (not recorded which). In DNA, the CDR3 is TGCAGCGTCGGCAGCTCTGGGGCCAACGTCCTGACTTTC. It codes for CSVGSSGANVLTF.